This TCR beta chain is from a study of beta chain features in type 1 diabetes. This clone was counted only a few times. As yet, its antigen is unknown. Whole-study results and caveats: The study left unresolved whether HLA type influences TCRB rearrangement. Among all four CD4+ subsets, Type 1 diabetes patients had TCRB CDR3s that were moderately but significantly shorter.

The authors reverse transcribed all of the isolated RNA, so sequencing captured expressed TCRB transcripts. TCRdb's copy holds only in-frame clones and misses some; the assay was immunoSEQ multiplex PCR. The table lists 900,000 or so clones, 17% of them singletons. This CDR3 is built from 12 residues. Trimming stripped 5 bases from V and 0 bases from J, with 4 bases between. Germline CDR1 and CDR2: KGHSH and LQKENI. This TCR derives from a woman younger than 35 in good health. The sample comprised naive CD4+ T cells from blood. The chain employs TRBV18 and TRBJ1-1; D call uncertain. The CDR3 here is CASSGLNTEAFF. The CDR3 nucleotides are TGTGCCAGCTCAGGTTTGAACACTGAAGCTTTCTTT.